Listed here is a single TCR beta chain. CDR1 and CDR2 (germline): WSHSY, SAAADI. This CDR3 has 15 residues. The entry originates in a study of blood T cells in healthy people across ages. In the study overall: Capture by template switching was about one barcoded beta molecule per two T cells.

Together with a sample-barcoded 5' primer, a J-beta primer mix was included in a second PCR lasting roughly 6 to 12 cycles. Each of the samples gave a minimum of 3 million paired-end reads that contained CDR3. TCRdb fed the 5' RACE reads into MiXCR, producing one record per CDR3 protein. The sample has almost 800,000 distinct CDR3 sequences; 58% are singletons. Peripheral blood, approximately 10 milliliters per donor, was collected. V gene TRBV10-2 combines with J gene TRBJ2-4; 8 nucleotides agree with TRBD2. The J call may be in error: the DNA end matches TRBJ2-7 better. Sample: blood. This TCR came from a man between 25 and 39 years old in good health. CDR3 in amino acids: CASSEPSGGNYEQYF. The CDR3 bases are TGCGCCAGCAGTGAGCCGAGCGGGGGAAACTACGAGCAGTACTTC.